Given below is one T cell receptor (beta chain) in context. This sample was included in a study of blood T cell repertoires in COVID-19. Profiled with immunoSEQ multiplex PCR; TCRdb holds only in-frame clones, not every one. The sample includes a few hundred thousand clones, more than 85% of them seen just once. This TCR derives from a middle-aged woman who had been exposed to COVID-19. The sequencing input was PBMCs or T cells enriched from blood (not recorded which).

For the CDR3, the DNA is TGCAGTGCTAGTAGCCGGACAGGGTTATACAATGAGCAGTTCTTC. It translates to CSASSRTGLYNEQFF. The chain uses TRBV20-1 and TRBJ2-1; 8 nucleotides line up with TRBD1. Looked up from germline, CDR1 is DFQATT and CDR2 is SNEGSKA (reference sequence). The CDR3 length is 15 residues. Losses at the gene ends were 3 bases for V and 4 bases for J; bases not matched to a gene: 8.